This T cell receptor (beta chain) comes out of a study of Ad26.COV2.S vaccination and SARS-CoV-2 variants. TCRdb's copy holds only in-frame clones and misses some; the assay was immunoSEQ multiplex PCR. Of about 390,000 clones in the sample, around 92% were seen once. Indicated treatment: around 19 received Ad26.COV2.S at low or high dose, single or two shots; five or six received placebo; per-sample allocation not given. Specimens were obtained on day 63 following the first vaccine or placebo injection. The vaccine antigen was prefusion-stabilized Wuhan SARS-CoV-2 spike. CDR3 size: 16 residues. The germline CDR1 and CDR2 sequences are SGHRS and YFSETQ. V was shortened by 0 bases and J by 3 bases, with 15 bases between the two germline ends.

The sequenced sample was peripheral blood, obtained in a trial of Ad26.COV2.S vaccine versus placebo. The J gene is TRBJ1-1, the V gene TRBV5-1, with D tentatively TRBD1 (6 bases). This clonotype was sampled from a person between 18 and 65 years old who received the Ad26.COV2.S COVID-19 vaccine or a placebo. The CDR3: CASSLASGGGYTEAFF. The CDR3 DNA reads as TGCGCCAGCAGCTTGGCCTCGGGGGGCGGTTACACTGAAGCTTTCTTT.